Reported below is one T cell receptor (beta chain). Its antigen target is currently unknown. The record has no base qualities; no much larger clone is one base away. From the germline V gene (reference sequence), CDR1 is LGHDT and CDR2 is YNNKEL. Including the terminal cysteine and phenylalanine, the CDR3 comprises 14 residues. Only the CDR3 region is kept as DNA, spanning 42 bases read in frame from base 1. Cut back by 1 base and 6 bases, the V and J ends lie 12 bases apart. These data come from a study of regulatory T cells in long-lasting Graves disease (dated by TCRdb to the early 2020s). Background for the entire study: Antithyroid drugs had been taken for less than 3 months by newly diagnosed Graves' disease patients. Persistent Graves' disease patients were compared with newly diagnosed Graves' disease patients by peripheral blood TCR sequencing and RNA sequencing. A total of 33 samples were covered by TCR sequencing, comprising some 13 persistent and 20 newly diagnosed Graves' disease patients. The study was conducted in China and was registered as a clinical trial. Summary of the overall study and its limitations: Sequencing and analysis were limited to the TCR beta chain. As a limitation, the authors acknowledged that the small sample size may reduce accuracy. A larger number of public clonotypes was shared among persistent patients (2,741) than among newly diagnosed patients (around 870). Compared with newly diagnosed patients, patients with persistent Graves' disease had lower TCR Shannon entropy and fewer highly expanded clones, which suggests clonal expansion. TRBV28, TRBJ1-2 and TRBJ2-5 were preferentially used in persistent disease, while TRBV20-1 and TRBJ2-1 were favored in newly diagnosed disease. Only peripheral blood was studied, because thyroid tissue, the primary lesion, was inaccessible.

The library was built by means of multiplex PCR. Sequencing used an Illumina HiSeq 4000. iRepertoire HTBI primers and Arm-PCR amplification of CDR3 regions were used to construct TCR beta libraries. PCR products were gel purified before sequencing. Turning to the authors' computational methods: Gene usage analysis of CDR3 amino acid clonotypes relied on the 60 or so TRBV and about 13 TRBJ segments identified across samples. COPE and FqMerger were used to merge filtered high-quality paired reads into contigs. BLAST was used to align contigs to the IMGT TRBV, TRBD and TRBJ reference genes, and CDR3 was defined following IMGT. Highly expanded clones were defined as clonotypes with a frequency above 0.1%. Shannon entropy served as the measure of repertoire diversity, while the Gini coefficient captured V-J evenness. A clonotype found in more than one individual was treated as public. The raw public data were reprocessed by TCRdb itself: fastp quality trimming at Q25, MiXCR clonotype calling, in-frame beta chains only. One record per CDR3 amino acid sequence lists the most common genes and DNA. These V and J calls derive from TCRdb rather than the authors' analysis. A total of under 450,000 distinct CDR3 sequences appear in this sample, under 20% of them only once. Of the sample, roughly a fifth falls within the top ten clones.

What this sample's time point label stands for: newly diagnosed GD, antithyroid drugs for less than 3 months. For both TCR sequencing and RNA sequencing, RNA was extracted from PBMCs in TRIzol. The diagnosis of Graves' disease followed American Thyroid Association guidelines. The patients came from an endocrinology department in Xi'an, China. Each patient gave roughly 10 milliliters of peripheral blood, collected in an EDTA anticoagulant tube. Ficoll Paque Plus density gradient separation was used to isolate PBMCs, and no further T cell sorting was performed. RNA quality was checked with an Agilent 2100 Bioanalyzer and agarose gel, and concentration with a NanoDrop 2000. This sample also appeared in a second study, on T cells in Graves' hyperthyroidism and ophthalmopathy. The other study reports the following: Graves' hyperthyroidism was defined as stable when no progression to ophthalmopathy occurred over 18 months of follow-up. Hyperthyroidism patients were newly diagnosed, with disease duration under 2 months, and aged 18 to 65 years. Patients with uncontrolled infections, other autoimmune diseases, pregnancy or lactation were excluded. Diagnoses were based on clinical symptoms, serum thyroxine and TRAb, thyroid ultrasound and orbital computed tomography. The TCR CDR3 was subjected to a first round of RT-PCR using the HTBI primer set and the Qiagen OneStep RT-PCR kit. Most expanded thyroid clonotypes (frequency above 0.001) were also detected in blood, suggesting blood repertoires may reflect thyroid immune responses. In cross-validation, a model built on a 13 V-J signature told ophthalmopathy apart from stable hyperthyroidism with under 90% sensitivity and about 81% specificity, and in testing the same model reached 80%/75%. During validation, the model predicted progression to ophthalmopathy a median of approximately 6 months ahead of onset, with roughly 65% sensitivity and under 85% specificity. To identify distinguishing TCR V-J signatures, a discovery cohort of around 100 patients was used, comprising 43 with Graves' ophthalmopathy and about 59 with stable Graves' hyperthyroidism. Whether ophthalmopathy could be predicted prospectively was tested in an independent validation cohort made up of 18 to 20 hyperthyroidism patients plus 17 patients who later progressed to ophthalmopathy. The roughly 91 discovery patients were randomly split 7:3 into training and test sets. The study also compared thyroid tissue and blood T-cell repertoires from a handful of Graves' hyperthyroidism patients. Following sampling, methimazole starting at 30 mg daily was given to hyperthyroidism patients, and high-dose intravenous methylprednisolone was given to ophthalmopathy patients. A second multiplex PCR round built the libraries, followed by size selection and purification. Paired-end sequencing of the libraries was performed with 100 bp reads on an Illumina HiSeq2000. Raw data were processed with SOAPnuke, discarding reads with adapters, uncalled bases, mean Phred below 15, or no exact constant-primer or identifier match. High-quality paired reads were merged with COPE v1.2.5, and unique nucleotide sequences were defined as clonotypes. Clonotypes were aligned to IMGT TRBV, TRBD and TRBJ reference segments using MiTCR v1.1. The analysis included only V-J combinations with a frequency above 0.0001, which together covered more than 99% of the repertoires. The TCS score was defined as the ratio of F50 (clonal expansion) to E x V (chaos), calculated using BLOSUM62-based TCRdist between CDR3 peptides within each V-J. Welch's t-statistics and random forest reduced approximately 520 V-J features to roughly 13, which were used in a naive Bayes classifier (R e1071). No statistical method was used to fix the sample size in advance, and group allocation was not hidden from the investigators. According to the paper, TCR Vbeta CDR3 sequencing was carried out on around 140 peripheral blood samples, which came from fewer than 50 ophthalmopathy, around 75 hyperthyroidism and some 17 progressor patients.

This sample comprised peripheral blood mononuclear cells (PBMCs), obtained at new diagnosis, from a patient treated with antithyroid drugs. The clonotype comes from a woman between 18 and 29 years old with Graves disease. Donor details come from another sample of the same person, matched by shared clones. The chain uses TRBV3-1 and TRBJ1-2; a tentative D call is TRBD1 (5 bases match). The CDR3 sequence is CASSQATRGDGYTF. The sequenced DNA is TGTGCCAGCAGCCAAGCCACCCGGGGGGATGGCTACACCTTC.